This T cell receptor (beta chain) is from a study of molecular identifiers for immune sequencing clone quantification. Only a few counts were recorded for this clonotype. The CDR3 totals 17 residues. V lost 4 bases to trimming and J lost 4 bases, with 24 bases between them. Germline lookup yields CDR1 SGHRS and CDR2 YFSETQ. TCRdb analysed the PCR reads with MiXCR anew, one entry per CDR3 protein. The sample holds roughly 630,000 distinct CDR3 sequences, 25% seen once. The sequenced sample consisted of naive CD8+ T cells from blood, with Jurkat cell RNA spiked in. The subset here: FACS-sorted CD8+CD4-CCR7+CD45RA+ naive T cells. This clonotype was sampled from a human donor in good health. Some libraries in this study had Jurkat cell RNA spiked in. This chain uses TRBV5-1 with TRBJ2-7; D may be TRBD2 (6 bases). DNA of the CDR3: TGCGCCAGCAGCGGCGGGCCAGGAGGGGTTTGGGGATACGAGCAGTACTTC. Encoded protein: CASSGGPGGVWGYEQYF.